Below are 18 T cell receptor beta chains sequenced from a single sample in a study of blood T cell repertoires in COVID-19. Clones were read by immunoSEQ multiplex PCR, and TCRdb kept only the in-frame ones, dropping some. The sample consists of some 110,000 clones, less than 80% of them appearing once. Sequenced material: peripheral blood. The source is a man between 45 and 60 years old with acute or convalescent COVID-19.

The table lists this clone with a count of one. J is TRBJ2-1 and V is TRBV9; the match to TRBD2 covers 16 bases. The CDR3 extends over 15 amino acids. Germline V lookup: CDR1 SGDLS, CDR2 YYNGEE. The V and J ends lost 4 bases and 14 bases, in that order; junction bases with no gene match: 9. The CDR3 bases are TGTGCCAGCAGCATCTCCGGGACTAGCGGGAGGGCTGAGTTCTTC. As protein: CASSISGTSGRAEFF.

V and J are TRBV9 and TRBJ1-3; D unresolved. The CDR3 spans 12 residues. V was pared by 0 bases and J by 7 bases, with 5 bases between. In germline, CDR1 is SGDLS, CDR2 YYNGEE. CDR3 residues: CASSVVQNTIYF. The CDR3 DNA follows: TGTGCCAGCAGCGTAGTTCAGAACACCATATATTTT.

The rearrangement uses TRBV2 and TRBJ2-7, with 8 bases lining up with TRBD2. The J segment lost 2 bases and the V segment lost 4 bases, leaving 4 bases of the junction unmatched. CDR1 and CDR2 from the germline V gene are SNHLY and FYNNEI. This CDR3 spans 14 amino acids. The CDR3 bases are TGTGCCAGCAGTGGAGGACTAGCTCCCTACGAGCAGTACTTC. It codes for CASSGGLAPYEQYF. Variable domain in full (rest from reference TRBV2 and TRBJ2-7): EPEVTQTPSHQVTQMGQEVILRCVPISNHLYFYWYRQILGQKVEFLVSFYNNEISEKSEIFDDQFSVERPDGSNFTLKIRSTKLEDSAMYFCASSGGLAPYEQYFGPGTRLTVT.

The chain uses TRBV11-3 and TRBJ2-7; the match to TRBD1 covers 7 bases. After removal of 5 bases from V and 3 bases from J, the junction contained 10 bases not matched to a gene. Germline CDR1 and CDR2: SGHNT and YENEEA. CDR3 length equals 15 residues. The CDR3 sequence: CASSLGTGEFYEQYF. In DNA form, the CDR3 reads TGTGCCAGCAGCCTTGGAACAGGGGAGTTCTACGAGCAGTACTTC.

The chain uses TRBV5-6 and TRBJ2-3, with TRBD2 as a possible D gene (7 bases). V lost 7 bases and J lost 6, with 12 bases in between. The germline CDR1 and CDR2 sequences are SGHDT and YYEEEE. This CDR3 has 12 residues. In DNA form, the CDR3 reads TGTGCCAGCTCGGGGGGCCCCGATACGCAGTATTTT. Protein sequence: CASSGGPDTQYF.

The rearrangement uses TRBV12-3 or TRBV12-4 and TRBJ1-1, with D unresolved. The CDR3 totals 13 residues. V was cut by 5 bases and J by 0 bases, with 7 bases left in between. CDR3 sequence (DNA): TGTGCCAGCAGTCACCTAATGAACACTGAAGCTTTCTTT. The encoded protein is CASSHLMNTEAFF.

Here the CDR3 DNA reads TGTGCCAGCAGCGTAGGCGGCGGCACACTGGATACGCAGTATTTT. Protein: CASSVGGGTLDTQYF. The gene calls are TRBV9 and TRBJ2-3, with no clear D. Germline CDR1 SGDLS, CDR2 YYNGEE. This CDR3 region has 15 residues. With 0 bases removed from V and 6 bases from J, the gap between germline ends came to 14 bases. The full variable domain, its missing parts supplied by reference TRBV9 and TRBJ2-3, is DSGVTQTPKHLITATGQRVTLRCSPRSGDLSVYWYQQSLDQGLQFLIQYYNGEERAKGNILERFSAQQFPDLHSELNLSSLELGDSALYFCASSVGGGTLDTQYFGPGTRLTVL.

Only one count was recorded for this clone. This chain joins TRBV5-5 and TRBJ2-2; perhaps TRBD1 as D (5 bases). Trimming took 4 bases from V and 3 from J, leaving 13 bases between them. CDR3 length equals 15 residues. Germline CDR1 SGHKS, CDR2 YYEKEE (reference sequence). DNA of the CDR3: TGTGCCAGCAGCCGAGCAGGGTATTACACCGGGGAGCTGTTTTTT. Protein sequence: CASSRAGYYTGELFF.

The J gene is TRBJ1-1, the V gene TRBV3-1 (or the pseudogene TRBV3-2), with 10 bases fitting TRBD1. CDR3 length: 14 amino acids. J was trimmed by 5 bases and V by 5 bases; bases with no gene match: 5. Germline values: CDR1 LGHDT, CDR2 YNNKEL (reference sequence). DNA of the CDR3: TGTGCCAGCAGCTTTAGACAGGGGGCGACTGAAGCTTTCTTT. As protein: CASSFRQGATEAFF.

A note on this clone: The junction differs from germline at one of its ends, possibly a read error. The chain combines TRBV4-2 with TRBJ1-2, with unresolved D. The germline V gene encodes CDR1 LGHNA and CDR2 YNFKEQ. The CDR3 sequence is 15 residues long. This chain's CDR3 is CAGSQVTAGIYGYTF. Here the CDR3 DNA reads TGTGCCGGCAGCCAAGTTACCGCGGGGATCTATGGCTACACCTTC.

This clone was seen more than once but under ten times. The V and J genes are TRBV3-1 (or the pseudogene TRBV3-2) and TRBJ1-1, with D possibly TRBD1 on 6 matching bases. The germline V gene has CDR1 LGHDT and CDR2 YNNKEL (reference sequence). CDR3 length: 14 residues. Trimming left V 5 bases short and J 3 bases short, with 13 bases between. For the CDR3, the DNA is TGTGCCAGCAGCTCCAGGGGTGGAGACACTGAAGCTTTCTTT. Its protein product is CASSSRGGDTEAFF.

The chain joins TRBV28 to TRBJ1-5, with 7 bases fitting TRBD1. The germline gives CDR1 MDHEN, CDR2 SYDVKM. The V and J ends lost 2 bases and 4 bases, in that order; junction bases with no gene match: 5. The CDR3 contains 15 residues. The CDR3 bases are TGTGCCAGCAGTTTACCGGACAGGTATAATCAGCCCCAGCATTTT. Its translation is CASSLPDRYNQPQHF.

The V gene is TRBV5-1, the J gene TRBJ2-1, with 9 nucleotides matching TRBD2. Germline V CDR1 and CDR2: SGHRS, YFSETQ. Germline trimming cut 3 bases from V and 7 bases from J; bases unmatched to any gene: 8. The CDR3 totals 15 residues. CDR3 nucleotide sequence: TGCGCCAGCAGCTCGGTAGGACTAGCGCTAAATGAGCAGTTCTTC. Translated: CASSSVGLALNEQFF.

This sequence joins TRBV5-1 and TRBJ2-1, with TRBD2 matching over 8 bases. Germline values: CDR1 SGHRS, CDR2 YFSETQ. The CDR3 contains 16 residues. V lost 2 bases, J lost 6 bases, and 10 bases stayed unmatched. In nucleotides, the CDR3 is TGCGCCAGCAGCTTTCCTTCGGGAGGGGTCGGCAATGAGCAGTTCTTC. Translating gives CASSFPSGGVGNEQFF.

The rearrangement joins TRBV9 to TRBJ2-1; 8 bases are a match to TRBD2. With 4 bases clipped from V and 0 bases from J, the junction kept 3 bases outside the gene matches. This CDR3 spans 15 amino acids. Germline V gives CDR1 SGDLS, CDR2 YYNGEE. CDR3 in amino acids: CASSKREYSYNEQFF. Here the CDR3 DNA reads TGTGCCAGCAGCAAGCGGGAGTACTCCTACAATGAGCAGTTCTTC. Filled out from reference TRBV9 and TRBJ2-1, the complete variable domain reads DSGVTQTPKHLITATGQRVTLRCSPRSGDLSVYWYQQSLDQGLQFLIQYYNGEERAKGNILERFSAQQFPDLHSELNLSSLELGDSALYFCASSKREYSYNEQFFGPGTRLTVL.

The chain joins TRBV3-1 (or the pseudogene TRBV3-2) to TRBJ2-4; possible D gene TRBD2, 6 bases. The germline V gene encodes CDR1 LGHDT and CDR2 YNNKEL (reference sequence). V lost 2 bases and J 0 bases, leaving 8 bases between the germline ends. The CDR3 runs 15 residues. CDR3 DNA sequence: TGTGCCAGCAGCCAATCGGGACTAGCCAAAAACATTCAGTACTTC. Translating it yields CASSQSGLAKNIQYF.

J is TRBJ2-5 and V is TRBV20-1; 10 bases are a match to TRBD2. This CDR3 comprises 14 residues. Germline assignment: CDR1 DFQATT and CDR2 SNEGSKA (reference sequence). Germline trimming cut 3 bases from V and 5 bases from J; bases unmatched to any gene: 6. The CDR3, as DNA: TGCAGTGCTAGTGTTACTAGCGGGATTGAGACCCAGTACTTC. It codes for CSASVTSGIETQYF.

The rearrangement uses TRBV4-1 and TRBJ1-4, with 9 bases lining up with TRBD1. The CDR3 covers 14 residues. Trimming cost V 6 bases and J 8 bases; bases outside gene matches: 7. Per the germline V gene, CDR1 is MGHRA and CDR2 is YSYEKL. The CDR3 is CASRDRGNREKLFF. The CDR3 nucleotides read TGCGCCAGCAGAGACAGGGGGAATCGGGAAAAACTGTTTTTT.